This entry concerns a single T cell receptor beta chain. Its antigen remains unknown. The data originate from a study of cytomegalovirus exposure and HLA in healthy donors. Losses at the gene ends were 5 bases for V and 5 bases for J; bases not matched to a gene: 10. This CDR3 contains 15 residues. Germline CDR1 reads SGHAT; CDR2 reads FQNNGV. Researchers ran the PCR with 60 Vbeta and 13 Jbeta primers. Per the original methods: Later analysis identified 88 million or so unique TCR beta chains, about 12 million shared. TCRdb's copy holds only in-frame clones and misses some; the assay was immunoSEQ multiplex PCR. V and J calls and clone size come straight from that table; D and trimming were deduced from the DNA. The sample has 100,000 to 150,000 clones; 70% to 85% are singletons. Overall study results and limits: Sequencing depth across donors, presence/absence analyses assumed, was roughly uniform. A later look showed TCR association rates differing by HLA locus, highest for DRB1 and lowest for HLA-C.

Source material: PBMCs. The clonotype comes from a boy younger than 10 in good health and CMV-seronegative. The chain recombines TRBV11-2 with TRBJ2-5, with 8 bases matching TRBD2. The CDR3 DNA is TGTGCCAGCAGCACGCCAGCGGGAGCGTGGGAGACCCAGTACTTC. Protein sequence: CASSTPAGAWETQYF.